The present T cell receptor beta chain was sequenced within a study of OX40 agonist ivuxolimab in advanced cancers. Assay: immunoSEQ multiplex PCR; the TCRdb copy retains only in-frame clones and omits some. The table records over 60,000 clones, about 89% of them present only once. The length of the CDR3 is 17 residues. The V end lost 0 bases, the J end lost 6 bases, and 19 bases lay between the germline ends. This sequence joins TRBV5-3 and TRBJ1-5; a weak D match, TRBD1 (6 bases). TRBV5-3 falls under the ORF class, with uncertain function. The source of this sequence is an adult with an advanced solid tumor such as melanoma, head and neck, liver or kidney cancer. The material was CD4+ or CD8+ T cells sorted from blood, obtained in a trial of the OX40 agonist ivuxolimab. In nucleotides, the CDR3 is TGTGCCAGAAGCTTGGCCAGAGGCAGGGGTAAGAGTCAGCCCCAGCATTTT. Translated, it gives CARSLARGRGKSQPQHF.